This T cell receptor (beta chain) originates from a study of control samples from healthy donors and cancer patients. The V segment lost 1 base and the J segment 7 bases; nucleotides outside the gene matches: 4. Per the germline V gene, CDR1 is LGHNA and CDR2 is YSLEER. This CDR3 contains 15 residues. The repertoire was sequenced with immunoSEQ multiplex PCR; TCRdb's copy has only in-frame clones and lacks some. The table includes around 170,000 clones, 90% detected once. The chain has TRBV4-3 and TRBJ1-4, with 9 bases lining up with TRBD1. The receptor's source is a woman between 50 and 59 years old in good health. Sample: blood. The CDR3 spells CASSQGGTGSEKLFF. CDR3 nucleotide sequence: TGCGCCAGCAGCCAAGGCGGGACAGGGTCTGAAAAACTGTTTTTT.